Listed below are T cell receptor beta chains from one sample, sequenced in a study of Ad26.COV2.S vaccination and SARS-CoV-2 variants. Sequenced by immunoSEQ multiplex PCR; TCRdb stores in-frame clones only, minus some. Among 440,000 or so clones, approximately 90% were seen once, and the ten largest hold more than 1.5%. The sequencing here drew on peripheral blood, taken in a trial of Ad26.COV2.S vaccine versus placebo. These receptors were taken from a person between 18 and 65 years old who received the Ad26.COV2.S COVID-19 vaccine or a placebo. Each CDR3 is given with its conserved first and last residue. A D gene is named only where the DNA matches it firmly. Only part of the rows carry a size: once, few, many, or a class if the clone is expanded.

v_gene	d_gene	j_gene	abundance	CDR3aa	CDR3nt
TRBV7-9	TRBD2	TRBJ2-7	NA	CASSKTGLGSYEQYF	TGTGCCAGCAGCAAAACGGGACTAGGATCCTACGAGCAGTACTTC
TRBV27	TRBD1	TRBJ1-2	NA	CASTPTGRFYGYTF	TGTGCCAGCACCCCGACAGGGAGGTTCTATGGCTACACCTTC
TRBV7-2	NA	TRBJ1-1	NA	CASSPGSLNTEAFF	TGTGCCAGCAGCCCTGGCTCACTGAACACTGAAGCTTTCTTT
TRBV5-1	NA	TRBJ1-1	NA	CASSFQGRTEAFF	TGCGCCAGCAGCTTTCAGGGACGGACTGAAGCTTTCTTT
TRBV27	NA	TRBJ1-1	NA	CATRRVGMNTEAFF	TGTGCCACCCGCCGGGTAGGTATGAACACTGAAGCTTTCTTT
TRBV27	NA	TRBJ1-1	NA	CASSLSASMNTEAFF	TGTGCCAGCAGTTTATCCGCCAGCATGAACACTGAAGCTTTCTTT
TRBV28	NA	TRBJ2-7	NA	CASSQPQDSYEQYF	TGTGCCAGCAGCCAACCACAGGATTCCTACGAGCAGTACTTC
TRBV28	NA	TRBJ1-1	NA	CASSLRHPPSSNTEAFF	TGTGCCAGCAGTTTACGTCACCCTCCCTCTTCGAACACTGAAGCTTTCTTT
TRBV7-3	NA	TRBJ2-7	NA	CATKGTGSDIYEQYF	TGTGCCACAAAGGGAACAGGGTCGGATATCTACGAGCAGTACTTC
TRBV9	NA	TRBJ2-3	NA	CASSVGSGRDTQYF	TGTGCCAGCAGCGTAGGTTCCGGCAGGGATACGCAGTATTTT
TRBV30	TRBD1	TRBJ1-6	NA	CAWSVLGTGVSPLHF	TGTGCCTGGAGTGTACTTGGGACAGGGGTGTCACCCCTCCACTTT
TRBV5-5	NA	TRBJ2-7	NA	CASSFRDHQYYEQYF	TGTGCCAGCAGCTTCAGGGATCATCAATACTACGAGCAGTACTTC
TRBV27	NA	TRBJ1-6	NA	CASSLKGVKNSPLHF	TGTGCCAGCAGTTTAAAGGGGGTAAAGAATTCACCCCTCCACTTT
TRBV3-1/TRBV3-2	NA	TRBJ2-5	NA	CASSQVPETQYF	TGTGCCAGCAGCCAAGTGCCGGAGACCCAGTACTTC
TRBV5-4	NA	TRBJ1-4	NA	CASSIRQATNEKLFF	TGTGCCAGCAGCATCCGACAGGCAACTAATGAAAAACTGTTTTTT
TRBV14	NA	TRBJ2-7	NA	CASSQDILREQYF	TGTGCCAGCAGCCAAGATATCCTGAGGGAGCAGTACTTC
TRBV9	TRBD1	TRBJ1-6	NA	CASSVKQGLGSPLHF	TGTGCCAGCAGCGTTAAACAGGGGTTAGGATCACCCCTCCACTTT
TRBV6-4	NA	TRBJ2-3	once	CASSPVGASDTQYF	TGTGCCAGCAGTCCAGTAGGGGCCTCCGATACGCAGTATTTT
TRBV30	TRBD1	TRBJ1-1	NA	CAWRGQGFTEAFF	TGTGCCTGGAGGGGACAGGGGTTTACTGAAGCTTTCTTT
TRBV7-9	NA	TRBJ2-7	NA	CASSLAPREQYF	TGTGCCAGCAGCTTAGCGCCCCGAGAGCAGTACTTC
TRBV10-3	NA	TRBJ1-4	NA	CAISESGADEKLFF	TGTGCCATCAGTGAGTCAGGGGCTGATGAAAAACTGTTTTTT
TRBV7-7	NA	TRBJ2-5	NA	CASSHNPRETQYF	TGTGCTAGCAGCCATAACCCAAGGGAGACCCAGTACTTC
TRBV28	TRBD1	TRBJ2-7	NA	CASGSGQGVYEQYF	TGTGCCAGCGGTTCTGGACAGGGAGTCTACGAGCAGTACTTC
TRBV27	NA	TRBJ2-1	once	CASNQNNEQFF	TGTGCCAGCAACCAGAACAATGAGCAGTTCTTC
TRBV12-3/TRBV12-4	NA	TRBJ2-1	NA	CASSRSEQFF	TGTGCCAGCAGTCGGTCTGAGCAGTTCTTC
TRBV29-1	TRBD1	TRBJ1-2	NA	CSTIVRDSHYGYTF	TGCAGCACAATTGTCCGGGACAGCCACTATGGCTACACCTTC